This TCR beta chain appears in the sequencing data of a study of blood T cell repertoires in COVID-19. The method was immunoSEQ multiplex PCR; TCRdb's version includes in-frame clones alone and lacks a portion of them. This repertoire shows 300,000 to 400,000 clones, around 90% found once; its top ten account for 1.2%. CDR1 and CDR2 (germline): SNHLY, FYNNEI. V lost 4 bases and J lost 9; bases outside the gene matches: 8. This CDR3 spans 14 amino acids. Each participant's cohort was designated according to participant-reported clinical history. Recovered Cohort 3 donors showed two negative PCRs, clearance, or symptom resolution.

Material for sequencing was PBMCs or T cells enriched from blood (not recorded which). V is TRBV2 and J is TRBJ2-1; TRBD2 agrees at 8 bases. The receptor was isolated from a woman between 18 and 29 years old who had recovered from COVID-19. CDR3 loop: CASSVGGGRSEQFF. The CDR3 DNA sequence: TGTGCCAGCAGTGTCGGCGGGGGGCGAAGTGAGCAGTTCTTC.